The 10 T cell receptor beta chains in this list originate from one sample, sequenced in a study of metastatic and nonmetastatic thyroid tumors. MiXCR was used by TCRdb to re-call the PCR reads. Of about 24,000 clones listed, about 26% are singletons. Treatment of any kind had been given to no patient before thyroid surgery. Sample: blood. The receptors come from a male donor with papillary thyroid cancer or a benign thyroid nodule (not recorded which). Some clones in this sample may be carry-over from other donors' samples.

The table lists this clone with many counts. The chain is built from TRBV27 and TRBJ1-1; D remains ambiguous. CDR1 MNHEY and CDR2 SMNVEV come from the germline V gene (reference sequence). The length of the CDR3 is 15 residues. Trimming cost V 6 bases and J 5 bases, with 19 bases left between them. Here the CDR3 reads CASSLAQVSVTEAFF. DNA for the CDR3: TGTGCCAGCAGCTTGGCCCAGGTATCAGTGACTGAAGCTTTCTTT.

The chain couples TRBV27 to TRBJ2-3; the D gene is possibly TRBD2 (6 bases). CDR3 length equals 14 residues. Per germline, CDR1 MNHEY and CDR2 SMNVEV (reference sequence). Trimming pared 5 bases from V and 5 bases from J, leaving 14 bases between. Here the CDR3 DNA reads TGTGCCAGCAGTGCCCGGCCCGGGAGAGATACGCAGTATTTT. This codes for CASSARPGRDTQYF.

The rearrangement links TRBV4-1 to TRBJ1-5; D remains unclear. This CDR3 region has 14 residues. Germline V CDR1 and CDR2: MGHRA, YSYEKL. Trimming took 1 base from V and 5 from J, leaving 9 bases between them. For the CDR3, the DNA is TGCGCCAGCAGCCAAGGGGGATCACATCAGCCCCAGCATTTT. Amino acids: CASSQGGSHQPQHF.

In its sample, this clone was seen a few times. The junction shows a germline mismatch at one end, possibly a read error. The J gene is TRBJ2-1, the V gene TRBV15, with D perhaps TRBD1 (5 bases). Germline CDR1 and CDR2: LNHNV and YYDKDF (reference sequence). The length of the CDR3 is 14 residues. CDR3 sequence (DNA): TGTGCCACCAGCAGAGATGTATCGGACAATGAGCATTTCTTC. This sequence encodes CATSRDVSDNEHFF.

This clone has a handful of counts. The J gene is TRBJ2-7, the V gene TRBV6-5; 9 nucleotides line up with TRBD1. Losses at the gene ends were 2 bases for V and 3 bases for J; bases not matched to a gene: 11. The CDR3 has 17 residues. CDR1 and CDR2 from the germline V gene are MNHEY and SVGAGI. The DNA of the CDR3 is TGTGCCAGCAGTTACGAGAAAAATCCGGGACAGGGCTACGAGCAGTACTTC. It specifies CASSYEKNPGQGYEQYF.

The chain employs TRBV6-2 or TRBV6-3 and TRBJ2-1; TRBD1 aligns across 9 bases. Unmatched junction bases numbered 8, after V lost 5 bases and J lost 9 bases. The CDR3 sequence is 14 residues long. Looked up from germline, CDR1 is MNHEY and CDR2 is SVGEGT. The CDR3 nucleotides are TGTGCCAGCAGTCTCAGGACAGGGGTTCGTGAGCAGTTCTTC. Translation gives CASSLRTGVREQFF.

On this clone itself: This could be a read error, since a much larger clone is one nucleotide away. Other DNA sequences from this sample encode an identical CDR3 as well. This chain joins TRBV9 and TRBJ2-1; tentatively, D is TRBD2 (5 bases). This CDR3 is 15 amino acids long. Germline-derived CDR1 and CDR2 are SGDLS and YYNGEE. This CDR3 is CASSVSSYSYIEQFF. Here the CDR3 DNA reads TGTGCCAGCAGCGTGTCTAGCTACTCCTACATTGAGCAGTTCTTC.

This clone is medium-sized in the sample. The rearrangement joins TRBV7-2 to TRBJ2-3; tentative D call: TRBD1 (5 bases). This CDR3 spans 12 amino acids. Germline assignment: CDR1 SGHTA and CDR2 FQGNSA. Between the trimmed V and J ends, which lost 3 bases and 6 bases, there was a span of 7 bases. CDR3 sequence (DNA): TGTGCCAGCAGCTTCCCAGGGGATACGCAGTATTTT. Its protein is CASSFPGDTQYF.

The sample holds many counts of this clone. V and J are TRBV28 and TRBJ2-1; D gene ambiguous. CDR3 length: 12 amino acids. Germline CDR1 MDHEN, CDR2 SYDVKM. With 6 bases removed from V and 7 bases from J, the gap between germline ends came to 10 bases. The CDR3 spells CASRFSRNEQFF. DNA of the CDR3: TGTGCCAGCAGGTTCTCCAGAAATGAGCAGTTCTTC. The whole variable domain, remainder taken from reference TRBV28 and TRBJ2-1, is DVKVTQSSRYLVKRTGEKVFLECVQDMDHENMFWYRQDPGLGLRLIYFSYDVKMKEKGDIPEGYSVSREKKERFSLILESASTNQTSMYLCASRFSRNEQFFGPGTRLTVL.

CDR3 residues: CASRRSQREEDTQYF. The CDR3 coding sequence is TGTGCCAGCAGGCGGTCCCAGCGGGAGGAAGATACGCAGTATTTT. The chain links TRBV12-3 or TRBV12-4 to TRBJ2-3, with 9 bases lining up with TRBD2. CDR3 length: 15 residues. After removal of 6 bases from V and 5 bases from J, the junction contained 9 bases not matched to a gene.